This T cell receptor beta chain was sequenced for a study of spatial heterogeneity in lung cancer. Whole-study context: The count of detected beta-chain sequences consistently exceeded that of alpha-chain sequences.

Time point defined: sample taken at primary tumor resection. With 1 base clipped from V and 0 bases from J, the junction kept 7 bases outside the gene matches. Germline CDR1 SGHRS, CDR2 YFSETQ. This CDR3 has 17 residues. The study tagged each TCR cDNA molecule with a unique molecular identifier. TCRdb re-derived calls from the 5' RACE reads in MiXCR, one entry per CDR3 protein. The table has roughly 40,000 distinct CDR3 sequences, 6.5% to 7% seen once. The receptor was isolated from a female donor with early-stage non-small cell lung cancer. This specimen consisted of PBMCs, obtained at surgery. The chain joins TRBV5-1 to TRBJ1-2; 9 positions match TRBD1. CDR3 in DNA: TGCGCCAGCAGCTTGATGGTCGGGACAGGGCCTAACTATGGCTACACCTTC. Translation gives CASSLMVGTGPNYGYTF.